Listed here are 32 T cell receptor beta chains from one sample, sequenced in a study of cytomegalovirus exposure and HLA in healthy donors. The PCR ran on 60 Vbeta and 13 Jbeta primers. Some clones are missing from TCRdb's copy, which holds only in-frame ones; the method was immunoSEQ multiplex PCR. The data contain some 150,000 clones, approximately 90% of them singletons. Sequenced material: PBMCs. The origin of the receptors is a woman aged 25 to 39 in good health and CMV-seronegative.

This clone appeared once. J is TRBJ2-7 and V is TRBV11-2, with 9 bases identical to TRBD1. CDR1 SGHAT and CDR2 FQNNGV come from the germline V gene. The V and J ends lost 4 bases and 3 bases, in that order; junction bases with no gene match: 7. The CDR3 totals 15 residues. The CDR3 loop reads CASSSIRDRVYEQYF. As DNA, the CDR3 is TGTGCCAGCAGCTCAATCCGGGACAGGGTCTACGAGCAGTACTTC.

This clone was observed a single time. This chain joins TRBV19 and TRBJ2-7; TRBD1 might be the D (5 bases). CDR3 length: 13 residues. Germline CDR1 LNHDA, CDR2 SQIVND (reference sequence). Trimming shortened V by 3 bases and J by 1 base, and 7 bases separated the two germline ends. The CDR3 region is CASSMGQSYEQYF. The CDR3 nucleotides read TGTGCCAGTAGTATGGGGCAGTCCTACGAGCAGTACTTC.

V usage is TRBV14 and J usage is TRBJ2-6, with D unclear. The germline gives CDR1 SGHDN, CDR2 FVKESK. This CDR3 spans 19 amino acids. Trimming cost V 3 bases and J 0 bases, with 18 bases left between them. The CDR3 DNA reads as TGTGCCAGCAGCCACCGGTTCGGTCCCGTGAACTCTGGGGCCAACGTCCTGACTTTC. Translating it yields CASSHRFGPVNSGANVLTF.

The genes are TRBV27 and TRBJ2-5; 11 bases agree with TRBD2. V dropped 5 bases and J dropped 2; count of bases not matched to a gene: 7. The CDR3 is made up of 16 amino acids. CDR1 MNHEY and CDR2 SMNVEV come from the germline V gene (reference sequence). CDR3 coding DNA: TGTGCCAGCAGTATACTAGCGGGAGTCGATCAAGAGACCCAGTACTTC. It codes for CASSILAGVDQETQYF.

The genes are TRBV11-2 and TRBJ1-2; 7 bases are a match to TRBD1. Germline V gene sequence: CDR1 SGHAT, CDR2 FQNNGV. The V segment lost 1 base and the J segment 5 bases; nucleotides outside the gene matches: 10. The CDR3 runs to 16 residues. The CDR3 sequence: CASSLGVGGGGYGYTF. CDR3 nucleotide sequence: TGTGCCAGCAGCTTAGGGGTCGGAGGGGGCGGGTATGGCTACACCTTC.

J is TRBJ2-7 and V is TRBV7-8; D is perhaps TRBD2 (5 bases). The CDR3 totals 16 residues. V lost 6 bases and J lost 5, with 23 bases in between. Germline V gives CDR1 SGHVS, CDR2 FQNEAQ. The CDR3 DNA follows: TGTGCCAGCAGGTTCCCCGGGATCGCCGATGGGGACGAGCAGTACTTC. This codes for CASRFPGIADGDEQYF. Together with reference TRBV7-8 and TRBJ2-7, the CDR3 gives the full variable domain: GAGVSQSPRYKVAKRGQDVALRCDPISGHVSLFWYQQALGQGPEFLTYFQNEAQLDKSGLPSDRFFAERPEGSVSTLKIQRTQQEDSAVYLCASRFPGIADGDEQYFGPGTRLTVT.

The J gene is TRBJ2-2, the V gene TRBV5-4, with 11 positions matching TRBD2. The CDR3 loop spans 16 amino acids. Germline lookup yields CDR1 SGHNT and CDR2 YYREEE (reference sequence). The junction had 8 bases not matched to a gene; V was cut back by 4 bases and J by 6 bases. CDR3 loop: CASSKGTSGYPGELFF. DNA for the CDR3: TGTGCCAGCAGCAAAGGGACTAGCGGTTATCCCGGGGAGCTGTTTTTT.

J is TRBJ1-2 and V is TRBV2; 12 nucleotides line up with TRBD1. V dropped 4 bases and J dropped 7; count of bases not matched to a gene: 7. The CDR3 is 15 amino acids. The V gene's germline CDR1 is SNHLY and CDR2 FYNNEI. CDR3: CASSGGTGGAGGYTF. Here the CDR3 DNA reads TGTGCCAGCAGTGGCGGGACAGGGGGCGCCGGTGGCTACACCTTC.

This clone was found once. The chain recombines TRBV27 with TRBJ2-5; perhaps TRBD2 as D (6 bases). CDR3 length: 14 amino acids. Germline-derived CDR1 and CDR2 are MNHEY and SMNVEV (reference sequence). Trimming shortened V by 6 bases and J by 1 base, and 12 bases separated the two germline ends. Here the CDR3 DNA reads TGTGCCAGCAGCAAACCTAGCGCCCAAGAGACCCAGTACTTC. Its protein is CASSKPSAQETQYF.

V is TRBV5-4 and J is TRBJ2-3; weak D call: TRBD2 (6 bases). The CDR3 sequence is 17 residues long. CDR1 is SGHNT, CDR2 YYREEE, per germline (reference sequence). Trimming left V 0 bases short and J 2 bases short, with 16 bases between. CDR3 nucleotide sequence: TGTGCCAGCAGCTTGGAGGGCTCTAGCGTAGCCACAGATACGCAGTATTTT. This gives the protein CASSLEGSSVATDTQYF.

The V gene is TRBV28, the J gene TRBJ2-1; 11 positions agree with TRBD2. The CDR3 length is 16 residues. The V gene's germline CDR1 is MDHEN and CDR2 SYDVKM. V lost 4 bases to trimming and J lost 8 bases; unmatched junction nucleotides: 10. DNA for the CDR3: TGTGCCAGCAGTTCCCTACTAGCGGGAGACCTCCATGAGCAGTTCTTC. Protein product: CASSSLLAGDLHEQFF.

The chain couples TRBV28 to TRBJ1-3, with 8 positions matching TRBD1. Per germline, CDR1 MDHEN and CDR2 SYDVKM. Unmatched junction bases numbered 13, after V lost 8 bases and J lost 4 bases. The CDR3 has 16 amino acids. The CDR3 bases are TGTGCCAGCGTTGTTAGTGCCGGGACAGGCGGAAACACCATATATTTT. It yields the protein CASVVSAGTGGNTIYF. Full variable domain (missing parts from reference TRBV28 and TRBJ1-3): DVKVTQSSRYLVKRTGEKVFLECVQDMDHENMFWYRQDPGLGLRLIYFSYDVKMKEKGDIPEGYSVSREKKERFSLILESASTNQTSMYLCASVVSAGTGGNTIYFGEGSWLTVV.

The rearrangement links TRBV5-4 to TRBJ1-1; 8 nucleotides line up with TRBD1. Trimming removed 4 bases from V and 0 bases from J; junction bases left unmatched: 11. The CDR3 length is 17 residues. Germline V gene sequence: CDR1 SGHNT, CDR2 YYREEE (reference sequence). CDR3 loop: CASSLGQGRSLNTEAFF. DNA of the CDR3: TGTGCCAGCAGCCTAGGACAGGGAAGATCACTGAACACTGAAGCTTTCTTT. The full variable domain, with the rest looked up from reference TRBV5-4 and TRBJ1-1, is ETGVTQSPTHLIKTRGQQVTLRCSSQSGHNTVSWYQQALGQGPQFIFQYYREEENGRGNFPPRFSGLQFPNYSSELNVNALELDDSALYLCASSLGQGRSLNTEAFFGQGTRLTVV.

This clone was counted a few times. This chain's CDR3 is CASSMGSGNTIYF. For the CDR3, the DNA is TGTGCCAGTAGTATGGGGAGTGGAAACACCATATATTTT. The chain joins TRBV19 to TRBJ1-3, with D uncertain. The CDR3 contains 13 residues. V gave up 3 bases and J gave up 3 bases, with 6 bases separating them. Germline V gene sequence: CDR1 LNHDA, CDR2 SQIVND (reference sequence).

The chain recombines TRBV2 with TRBJ2-7, with D perhaps TRBD2 (5 bases). CDR3 size: 13 residues. Germline V CDR1 and CDR2: SNHLY, FYNNEI. Trimming pared 7 bases from V and 7 bases from J, leaving 17 bases between. In DNA form, the CDR3 reads TGTGCCAGCAACCGGACTCCCTTGGTGGAGCAGTACTTC. It is translated as CASNRTPLVEQYF.

The count of this clone is one. V gene TRBV10-2 combines with J gene TRBJ2-7, with D possibly TRBD2 on 6 matching bases. CDR3 length equals 13 residues. From germline, CDR1 is WSHSY and CDR2 SAAADI. Deletions cut 0 bases from V and 5 bases from J, with 8 bases between. CDR3 region: CASSESGGDEQYF. The CDR3, as DNA: TGCGCCAGCAGTGAGTCGGGGGGTGACGAGCAGTACTTC.

This chain links TRBV5-1 with TRBJ2-7; 9 bases map to TRBD1. Germline CDR1 reads SGHRS; CDR2 reads YFSETQ. This CDR3 contains 16 residues. Unmatched junction bases numbered 8, after V lost 1 base and J lost 3 bases. The CDR3 sequence: CASSLNSQGAFYEQYF. The DNA for the CDR3 is TGCGCCAGCAGCTTGAATTCACAGGGGGCCTTCTACGAGCAGTACTTC.

The rearrangement links TRBV6-5 to TRBJ1-4, with a tentative D call TRBD1 (5 bases). In germline, CDR1 is MNHEY, CDR2 SVGAGI. CDR3 length: 16 residues. V gave up 0 bases and J gave up 0 bases, with 8 bases separating them. The CDR3 reads CASSYSGAPTNEKLFF. CDR3 DNA: TGTGCCAGCAGTTACTCTGGGGCTCCAACTAATGAAAAACTGTTTTTT.

This chain joins TRBV9 and TRBJ2-3; 10 positions match TRBD2. The CDR3 covers 15 residues. The germline V gene encodes CDR1 SGDLS and CDR2 YYNGEE. V gave up 4 bases and J gave up 3 bases; unmatched junction bases: 5. CDR3 sequence (DNA): TGTGCCAGCAGCCTTGGACTAGCGGTAACAGATACGCAGTATTTT. Protein sequence: CASSLGLAVTDTQYF.

The chain joins TRBV6-1 to TRBJ1-3; tentatively, D is TRBD1 (6 bases). This CDR3 spans 16 amino acids. Trimming cost V 4 bases and J 4 bases, with 17 bases left between them. CDR1 and CDR2 from the germline V gene are MNHNS and SASEGT. CDR3 loop: CASSVFSGQTGNTIYF. The CDR3 DNA reads TGTGCCAGCAGTGTCTTCTCGGGACAAACCGGAAACACCATATATTTT.

The chain has TRBV27 and TRBJ1-3; 9 positions agree with TRBD1. V shed 5 bases, J shed 5 bases, and the junction held 13 bases outside the gene matches. This CDR3 spans 17 amino acids. Germline lookup yields CDR1 MNHEY and CDR2 SMNVEV (reference sequence). CDR3 in DNA: TGTGCCAGCAGTCTAACGCCAACAGGGGGCAAGAGAAACACCATATATTTT. It specifies CASSLTPTGGKRNTIYF.

This rearrangement joins TRBV6-5 to TRBJ2-3; D is ambiguous. Looked up from germline, CDR1 is MNHEY and CDR2 is SVGAGI. Trimming left V 0 bases short and J 8 bases short, with 9 bases between. This CDR3 spans 13 amino acids. CDR3 in amino acids: CASSYSSVGTQYF. In DNA form, the CDR3 reads TGTGCCAGCAGTTACTCGAGCGTAGGTACGCAGTATTTT.

The chain joins TRBV7-2 to TRBJ2-7; TRBD1 is a possible D gene (6 bases). The V gene's germline CDR1 is SGHTA and CDR2 FQGNSA. CDR3 size: 15 residues. With 1 base removed from V and 0 bases from J, the gap between germline ends came to 10 bases. The CDR3 here is CASSLGQGSSYEQYF. The CDR3 bases are TGTGCCAGCAGCTTAGGGCAGGGGTCCTCCTACGAGCAGTACTTC.

J is TRBJ2-7 and V is TRBV11-3; 7 bases line up with TRBD1. CDR3 length: 14 amino acids. Trimming at V came to 2 bases and at J to 3 bases, leaving 4 bases not matched to a gene. Germline CDR1 is SGHNT and CDR2 is YENEEA. The DNA of the CDR3 is TGTGCCAGCAGCTTATTCGACAGGGACTACGAGCAGTACTTC. The encoded protein is CASSLFDRDYEQYF. Full variable domain (outside the CDR3, taken from reference TRBV11-3 and TRBJ2-7): EAGVVQSPRYKIIEKKQPVAFWCNPISGHNTLYWYLQNLGQGPELLIRYENEEAVDDSQLPKDRFSAERLKGVDSTLKIQPAELGDSAVYLCASSLFDRDYEQYFGPGTRLTVT.

This clone was picked up one time. The J gene is TRBJ2-7, the V gene TRBV10-2; 8 bases are a match to TRBD1. CDR3 length: 14 amino acids. Germline loops: CDR1 WSHSY, CDR2 SAAADI. V dropped 2 bases and J dropped 7; count of bases not matched to a gene: 7. The CDR3 reads CASSEVRGLLEQYF. The CDR3, as DNA: TGCGCCAGCAGTGAGGTCAGGGGGCTTTTGGAGCAGTACTTC.

The chain combines TRBV19 with TRBJ1-2, with TRBD1 matching over 8 bases. Germline V lookup: CDR1 LNHDA, CDR2 SQIVND (reference sequence). The V and J ends lost 5 bases and 4 bases, in that order; junction bases with no gene match: 3. There are 13 residues in the CDR3. The CDR3 sequence is CASSPTGGYGYTF. CDR3 bases: TGTGCCAGTAGTCCCACAGGGGGCTATGGCTACACCTTC.

The chain carries TRBV6-5 and TRBJ2-7; D not certain. CDR1 MNHEY and CDR2 SVGAGI come from the germline V gene. This CDR3 is built from 14 residues. Trimming removed 4 bases from V and 0 bases from J, with 10 bases in between. The CDR3 DNA is TGTGCCAGCAGTTCAATTCTAGACTCCTACGAGCAGTACTTC. Encoded protein: CASSSILDSYEQYF.

The gene calls are TRBV19 and TRBJ1-1; a possible D gene is TRBD1 (5 bases). V lost 5 bases and J 1 base, leaving 14 bases between the germline ends. Germline CDR1 LNHDA, CDR2 SQIVND (reference sequence). The CDR3 has 15 amino acids. DNA for the CDR3: TGTGCCAGTAGTGCGGCCAGGGCCGCGAACACTGAAGCTTTCTTT. As protein: CASSAARAANTEAFF.

This rearrangement joins TRBV13 to TRBJ2-2; the D gene is possibly TRBD2 (5 bases). This CDR3 region has 12 residues. The V gene's germline CDR1 is PRHDT and CDR2 FYEKMQ (reference sequence). V lost 5 bases and J 5 bases, leaving 6 bases between the germline ends. The CDR3 spells CASSRGTGELFF. The CDR3, as DNA: TGTGCCAGCAGCCGGGGTACCGGGGAGCTGTTTTTT.

V gene TRBV5-1 combines with J gene TRBJ1-2; D gene unclear. Trimming stripped 0 bases from V and 6 bases from J, with 6 bases between. Germline assignment: CDR1 SGHRS and CDR2 YFSETQ. CDR3 length equals 12 residues. DNA of the CDR3: TGCGCCAGCAGCTTGGCCAGCGATGGCTACACCTTC. It encodes CASSLASDGYTF.

This chain connects TRBV4-3 to TRBJ2-1; 8 bases fit TRBD2. The CDR3 totals 14 residues. The V gene end was trimmed by 2 bases and the J gene end by 5 bases; junction bases not matched to a gene: 2. Germline V gene lookup returns CDR1 LGHNA and CDR2 YSLEER. The CDR3 region is CASSQLAGNNEQFF. In DNA form, the CDR3 reads TGCGCCAGCAGCCAATTAGCGGGAAACAATGAGCAGTTCTTC.

The genes are TRBV7-6 and TRBJ2-6; TRBD1 matches 10 bases. CDR1 is SGHVS and CDR2 is FNYEAQ in the germline V gene. The junction had 4 bases not matched to a gene; V was cut back by 4 bases and J by 1 base. The CDR3 is 17 amino acids. For the CDR3, the DNA is TGTGCCAGCAGCTCCCGGGACAGGGGTTCTGGGGCCAACGTCCTGACTTTC. Translated, it gives CASSSRDRGSGANVLTF.